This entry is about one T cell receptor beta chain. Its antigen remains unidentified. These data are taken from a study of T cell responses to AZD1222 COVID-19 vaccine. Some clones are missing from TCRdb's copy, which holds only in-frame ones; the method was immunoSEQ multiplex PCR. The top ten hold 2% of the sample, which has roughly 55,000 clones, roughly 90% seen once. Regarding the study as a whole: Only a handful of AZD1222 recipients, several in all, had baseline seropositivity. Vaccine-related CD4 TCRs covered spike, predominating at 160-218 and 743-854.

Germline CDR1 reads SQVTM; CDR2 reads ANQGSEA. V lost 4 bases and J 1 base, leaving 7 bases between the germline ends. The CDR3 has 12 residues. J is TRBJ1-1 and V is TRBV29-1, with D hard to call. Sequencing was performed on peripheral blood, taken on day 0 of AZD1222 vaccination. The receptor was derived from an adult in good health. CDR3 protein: CSVGTANTEAFF. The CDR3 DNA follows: TGCAGCGTTGGAACAGCGAACACTGAAGCTTTCTTT.